The 9 T cell receptor beta chains below were found in one sample sequenced in a study of OX40 agonist ivuxolimab in advanced cancers. Using immunoSEQ multiplex PCR, the repertoire was profiled, and TCRdb retains in-frame clones only, with some absent. Of tens of thousands of clones listed, 70% to 90% were seen once; the top ten hold approximately 0.25%. This specimen consisted of CD4+ or CD8+ T cells sorted from blood, obtained in a trial of the OX40 agonist ivuxolimab. These receptor sequences come from an adult with an advanced solid tumor such as melanoma, head and neck, liver or kidney cancer.

This chain links TRBV28 with TRBJ2-7, with 8 bases that match TRBD1. V lost 5 bases to trimming and J lost 5 bases; unmatched junction nucleotides: 11. The germline gives CDR1 MDHEN, CDR2 SYDVKM. The CDR3 is 15 residues long. The CDR3 bases are TGTGCCAGCAGTCTGCCAATCAGGGGGCGACACGAGCAGTACTTC. It translates to CASSLPIRGRHEQYF.

This clone was counted a single time. The rearrangement links TRBV14 to TRBJ2-7; 8 nucleotides match TRBD1. With 3 bases clipped from V and 2 bases from J, the junction kept 6 bases outside the gene matches. Germline CDR1 is SGHDN and CDR2 is FVKESK. The length of the CDR3 is 15 residues. The CDR3 DNA follows: TGTGCCAGCAGCCAGCTTGGGACAGGACCCTACGAGCAGTACTTC. It is translated as CASSQLGTGPYEQYF.

The rearrangement joins TRBV11-2 to TRBJ1-1; weak D call: TRBD1 (5 bases). V was shortened by 6 bases and J by 2 bases, with 7 bases between the two germline ends. Germline V lookup: CDR1 SGHAT, CDR2 FQNNGV. The CDR3 covers 12 residues. The CDR3: CASSDRNTEAFF. The CDR3 coding sequence is TGTGCCAGCAGTGACAGAAACACTGAAGCTTTCTTT. The variable domain in full, with the rest retrieved from reference TRBV11-2 and TRBJ1-1, is EAGVAQSPRYKIIEKRQSVAFWCNPISGHATLYWYQQILGQGPKLLIQFQNNGVVDDSQLPKDRFSAERLKGVDSTLKIQPAKLEDSAVYLCASSDRNTEAFFGQGTRLTVV.

In its sample, this clone was seen a few times. The chain couples TRBV9 to TRBJ2-7; the D is unclear. Germline CDR1 reads SGDLS; CDR2 reads YYNGEE. This CDR3 contains 17 residues. The germline V and J ends were trimmed by 4 bases and 2 bases, with 22 bases remaining between them. CDR3 sequence (DNA): TGTGCCAGCAGCCCCCGGATGGGCGCAGGCCCCCCCTACGAGCAGTACTTC. Its translation: CASSPRMGAGPPYEQYF.

The rearrangement links TRBV5-4 to TRBJ2-3; D is unclear. Trimming shortened V by 0 bases and J by 5 bases, and 7 bases separated the two germline ends. The germline V gene has CDR1 SGHNT and CDR2 YYREEE (reference sequence). The CDR3 totals 13 residues. The CDR3 is CASSLGNGDTQYF. The DNA of the CDR3 is TGTGCCAGCAGCTTGGGGAATGGAGATACGCAGTATTTT. Using reference TRBV5-4 and TRBJ2-3 for the parts outside the CDR3, the full variable domain is ETGVTQSPTHLIKTRGQQVTLRCSSQSGHNTVSWYQQALGQGPQFIFQYYREEENGRGNFPPRFSGLQFPNYSSELNVNALELDDSALYLCASSLGNGDTQYFGPGTRLTVL.

The V and J genes are TRBV4-1 and TRBJ2-3; possible D gene TRBD2, 6 bases. Trimming left V 4 bases short and J 1 base short, with 18 bases between. This CDR3 is 17 amino acids long. Germline CDR1 MGHRA, CDR2 YSYEKL. The CDR3 DNA reads TGCGCCAGCAGCCGGAAGAGTGGGCCTAGCGGCACAGATACGCAGTATTTT. Residues: CASSRKSGPSGTDTQYF.

This clone was recorded once. This chain joins TRBV7-6 and TRBJ2-7, with no clear D. Looked up from germline, CDR1 is SGHVS and CDR2 is FNYEAQ. The CDR3 has 14 amino acids. Trimming shortened V by 5 bases and J by 0 bases, and 11 bases separated the two germline ends. For the CDR3, the DNA is TGTGCCAGCAGCAAGACGCCAAACTCCTACGAGCAGTACTTC. Its translation: CASSKTPNSYEQYF.

The chain carries TRBV29-1 and TRBJ2-3; weak D call: TRBD2 (5 bases). In germline, CDR1 is SQVTM, CDR2 ANQGSEA. V was cut by 1 base and J by 0 bases, with 8 bases left in between. The CDR3 is 14 residues long. CDR3 bases: TGCAGCGTTGAAGCTAGCACTAGCACAGATACGCAGTATTTT. Its translation is CSVEASTSTDTQYF.

This chain connects TRBV14 to TRBJ2-1; 7 bases agree with TRBD2. V was clipped by 4 bases and J by 3 bases; unmatched bases: 21. In germline, CDR1 is SGHDN, CDR2 FVKESK. The CDR3 is 20 residues long. CDR3 DNA sequence: TGTGCCAGCAGCCCCCAAGGCCCGACTAGCTTGGGTGCGGTCTACAATGAGCAGTTCTTC. Protein: CASSPQGPTSLGAVYNEQFF.